The next 24 T cell receptor beta chains were all read from a single sample in a study of beta chain features in type 1 diabetes. The study, taken as a whole, reports: Significant though moderate, a shortening of TCRB CDR3s appeared in all four CD4+ subsets of Type 1 diabetes patients.

Their antigen targets remain unknown. What was sequenced were expressed TCRB transcripts, since all of the isolated RNA had been reverse transcribed. Some clones are missing from TCRdb's copy, which holds only in-frame ones; the method was immunoSEQ multiplex PCR. The sample includes about 240,000 clones, roughly 14% of them seen just once. The sequenced material came from naive CD4+ T cells from blood. All receptors come from a young man with type 1 diabetes.

The chain links TRBV21-1 to TRBJ1-1; TRBD1 is taken as the D call from the table, unchecked against the DNA. TRBV21-1 is recorded as a pseudogene. The CDR3 is 15 residues long. The CDR3 spells CASSKGLDRDSEAFF. The DNA of the CDR3 is TGTGCCAGCAGCAAAGGGCTGGACAGGGACTCCGAAGCTTTCTTT.

The sample holds a few counts of this clone. The chain is built from TRBV19 and TRBJ2-2, with D possibly matching TRBD2 (6 bases). The CDR3 spans 17 residues. The V end was cut by 3 bases, the J end by 1 base, with 15 bases between. Germline lookup yields CDR1 LNHDA and CDR2 SQIVND (reference sequence). CDR3: CASSMAVGAGNTGELFF. The CDR3 nucleotides read TGTGCCAGTAGTATGGCGGTTGGAGCGGGGAACACCGGGGAGCTGTTTTTT.

On this clone itself: A read error is likely, as this CDR3 ends without the conserved phenylalanine or tryptophan. This chain joins TRBV9 and TRBJ2-3; TRBD1 or TRBD2 may be the D gene (5 bases each). The germline V and J ends were trimmed by 0 bases and 3 bases, with 14 bases remaining between them. CDR1 and CDR2 (germline): SGDLS, YYNGEE. The length of the CDR3 is 16 residues. The CDR3 region has the DNA TGTGCCAGCAGCGTAGTAGGCCCATGGGGGACAGATACGCAGTATTCT. It encodes CASSVVGPWGTDTQYS.

This chain connects TRBV4-2 to TRBJ2-7, with 9 bases matching TRBD2. The CDR3 covers 18 residues. Unmatched junction bases numbered 16, after V lost 6 bases and J lost 1 base. Germline CDR1 and CDR2: LGHNA and YNFKEQ. The CDR3 spells CASSLGGSASGTSYEQYF. CDR3 nucleotide sequence: TGTGCCAGCAGTCTCGGGGGGTCGGCTAGCGGGACATCCTACGAGCAGTACTTC.

This clone was seen only a few times. The V call is TRBV9, the J call TRBJ2-3; the D gene is possibly TRBD1 (6 bases). With 3 bases removed from V and 0 bases from J, the gap between germline ends came to 14 bases. This CDR3 has 16 amino acids. Germline V gene sequence: CDR1 SGDLS, CDR2 YYNGEE. The CDR3 DNA is TGTGCCAGCAGCGATCGACAGGAACGTAGCACAGATACGCAGTATTTT. This translates into CASSDRQERSTDTQYF.

The chain has TRBV5-1 and TRBJ2-3; perhaps TRBD2 as D (6 bases). Germline V gene sequence: CDR1 SGHRS, CDR2 YFSETQ. The CDR3 runs to 13 residues. V lost 8 bases to trimming and J lost 2 bases, with 12 bases between them. CDR3 region: CASQEGSTDTQYF. Here the CDR3 DNA reads TGCGCCAGTCAGGAGGGTTCCACAGATACGCAGTATTTT.

In this sample, this clone turned up a few times. The J gene is TRBJ2-6, the V gene TRBV6-4; TRBD1 agrees at 7 bases. The ends lost 5 bases at V and 0 bases at J; junction bases unmatched: 1. Germline V gives CDR1 MRHNA, CDR2 SNTAGT. The CDR3 covers 15 residues. This CDR3 is CASSRDSSGANVLTF. Here the CDR3 DNA reads TGTGCCAGCAGTAGGGACAGCTCTGGGGCCAACGTCCTGACTTTC.

The chain combines TRBV30 with TRBJ1-1; D ambiguous. V was pared by 5 bases and J by 1 base, with 14 bases between. The CDR3 is made up of 14 amino acids. Germline CDR1 and CDR2: GTSNPN and SVGIG (reference sequence). The CDR3 is CAWSRGQANTEAFF. The CDR3 DNA is TGTGCCTGGTCCCGGGGTCAGGCGAACACTGAAGCTTTCTTT.

The chain is built from TRBV6-5 and TRBJ2-1; D possibly corresponds to TRBD2 (6 bases). There are 15 residues in the CDR3. CDR1 is MNHEY, CDR2 SVGAGI, per germline. Trimming shortened V by 2 bases and J by 6 bases, and 14 bases separated the two germline ends. CDR3 coding DNA: TGTGCCAGCAGTTACCCCCCGGGGGTTGGCAATGAGCAGTTCTTC. The encoded protein is CASSYPPGVGNEQFF.

This clone was detected a few times. The CDR3 DNA reads TGTGCCAGCTCAACAACTAGCGGCACAGATACGCAGTATTTT. This translates into CASSTTSGTDTQYF. This chain links TRBV18 with TRBJ2-3; 7 nucleotides align to TRBD2. The CDR3 has 14 amino acids. The germline V gene has CDR1 KGHSH and CDR2 LQKENI. J gave up 1 base and V 5 bases, and 3 bases lay outside the gene matches.

This sequence joins TRBV7-6 and TRBJ2-1; 7 positions match TRBD1. In germline, CDR1 is SGHVS, CDR2 FNYEAQ. V gave up 1 base and J gave up 3 bases; unmatched junction bases: 3. There are 15 residues in the CDR3. The CDR3 loop reads CASSLDRGGYNEQFF. DNA of the CDR3: TGTGCCAGCAGCTTAGACAGGGGTGGCTACAATGAGCAGTTCTTC. The full variable domain, in which reference TRBV7-6 and TRBJ2-1 provide the parts outside the CDR3, is GAGVSQSPRYKVTKRGQDVALRCDPISGHVSLYWYRQALGQGPEFLTYFNYEAQQDKSGLPNDRFSAERPEGSISTLTIQRTEQRDSAMYRCASSLDRGGYNEQFFGPGTRLTVL.

With respect to this clone: The sample has other DNA sequences that encode this CDR3 too. The J gene is TRBJ1-1, the V gene TRBV6-6; TRBD1 matches 8 bases. The CDR3 runs to 15 residues. Trimming at V came to 0 bases and at J to 1 base, leaving 1 base not matched to a gene. Germline V gives CDR1 MNHNY, CDR2 SVGAGI (reference sequence). The DNA of the CDR3 is TGTGCCAGCAGTTACTCCGGGACAGGGAACACTGAAGCTTTCTTT. Translating gives CASSYSGTGNTEAFF.

This clone was picked up a small number of times. The chain is built from TRBV29-1 and TRBJ2-1; 9 bases are shared with TRBD1. The CDR3 totals 16 residues. Germline loops: CDR1 SQVTM, CDR2 ANQGSEA. V gave up 0 bases and J gave up 3 bases; unmatched junction bases: 6. Here the CDR3 DNA reads TGCAGCGTTGAAGATGCGACAGGGGGTGTCTACAATGAGCAGTTCTTC. Its translation is CSVEDATGGVYNEQFF.

There are a few counts of this clone. The rearrangement uses TRBV6-6 and TRBJ1-2, with 12 bases that match TRBD1. From germline, CDR1 is MNHNY and CDR2 SVGAGI (reference sequence). After removal of 5 bases from V and 7 bases from J, the junction contained 5 bases not matched to a gene. The CDR3 runs 14 residues. CDR3 region: CASSPGTGGRGYTF. CDR3 sequence (DNA): TGTGCCAGCAGTCCCGGGACAGGGGGCCGTGGCTACACCTTC.

This clone has only a few counts. The chain is built from TRBV5-1 and TRBJ2-7; 7 bases line up with TRBD1. V was pared by 4 bases and J by 4 bases, with 11 bases of the junction left unmatched. Germline V gene data show CDR1 as SGHRS and CDR2 as YFSETQ. The CDR3 totals 15 residues. In nucleotides, the CDR3 is TGCGCCAGCAGCACAAGGACAGGACCGCTTTACGAGCAGTACTTC. Protein sequence: CASSTRTGPLYEQYF.

This chain uses TRBV5-1 with TRBJ2-5; the D is unclear. Germline-derived CDR1 and CDR2 are SGHRS and YFSETQ. V shed 1 base and J shed 4 bases, with 8 bases lying between them. The CDR3 consists of 13 residues. The CDR3 sequence is CASSLSQRETQYF. CDR3 coding DNA: TGCGCCAGCAGCTTGAGCCAAAGAGAGACCCAGTACTTC. The entire variable domain, with the rest obtained from reference TRBV5-1 and TRBJ2-5, is as follows: KAGVTQTPRYLIKTRGQQVTLSCSPISGHRSVSWYQQTPGQGLQFLFEYFSETQRNKGNFPGRFSGRQFSNSRSEMNVSTLELGDSALYLCASSLSQRETQYFGPGTRLLVL.

The V and J genes are TRBV6-5 and TRBJ2-3; possibly TRBD2 for D (6 bases). The V gene lost 6 bases and the J gene lost 4 bases, with 17 bases spanning the gap. The CDR3 runs 15 residues. Germline-derived CDR1 and CDR2 are MNHEY and SVGAGI. The CDR3, as DNA: TGTGCCAGCAGCCGACAACCGGGGGTTTCAGATACGCAGTATTTT. It specifies CASSRQPGVSDTQYF.

This clone showed up just a few times. The chain carries TRBV29-1 and TRBJ1-1; the D is unclear. This CDR3 comprises 11 residues. V shed 7 bases and J shed 7 bases, with 13 bases lying between them. Germline CDR1 SQVTM, CDR2 ANQGSEA. The CDR3 region is CSDTNSFEAFF. The CDR3 bases are TGCAGCGATACCAACTCCTTTGAAGCTTTCTTT.

The chain's CDR3 is CASSVRDRSTDTQYF. The CDR3 DNA reads as TGTGCCAGCAGTGTAAGGGACAGGAGCACAGATACGCAGTATTTT. The J gene is TRBJ2-3, the V gene TRBV6-1; 8 bases align to TRBD1. The CDR3 is 15 amino acids. The V segment lost 4 bases and the J segment 0 bases; nucleotides outside the gene matches: 3. Germline V gene sequence: CDR1 MNHNS, CDR2 SASEGT.

The chain recombines TRBV11-2 with TRBJ2-3, with unresolved D. Germline CDR1 reads SGHAT; CDR2 reads FQNNGV. V shed 9 bases and J shed 0 bases, with 13 bases lying between them. This CDR3 has 14 residues. The CDR3 is CARSNQTSTDTQYF. The CDR3 DNA sequence: TGTGCCAGATCAAACCAAACTAGCACAGATACGCAGTATTTT.

V is TRBV25-1 and J is TRBJ2-3; D remains unclear. Germline loops: CDR1 MGHDK, CDR2 SYGVNS. This CDR3 is built from 14 residues. The V end was cut by 3 bases, the J end by 4 bases, with 11 bases between. The CDR3 coding sequence is TGTGCCAGCAGTGATCCTAAAGATCCAGATACGCAGTATTTT. It is translated as CASSDPKDPDTQYF.

This clone was seen more than once but under ten times. V gene TRBV19 combines with J gene TRBJ2-7, with D possibly TRBD1 on 5 matching bases. The germline gives CDR1 LNHDA, CDR2 SQIVND (reference sequence). This CDR3 has 12 amino acids. V lost 5 bases and J 6 bases, leaving 11 bases between the germline ends. As DNA, the CDR3 is TGTGCCAGTAGTGGAAGGGGTGGCGAGCAGTACTTC. Translating it yields CASSGRGGEQYF.

J is TRBJ2-7 and V is TRBV18; D remains ambiguous. The V gene's germline CDR1 is KGHSH and CDR2 LQKENI. This CDR3 is 15 amino acids long. Trimming removed 3 bases from V and 0 bases from J, with 12 bases in between. The CDR3 bases are TGTGCCAGCTCACCGAACAGCCTCAGCTCCTACGAGCAGTACTTC. It translates to CASSPNSLSSYEQYF.

In this sample, this clone turned up a few times. The CDR3, as DNA: TGTGCCAGCAGTTTTGATCAGCGGGGTCGGGCTTTCTTT. Encoded protein: CASSFDQRGRAFF. The V and J genes are TRBV27 and TRBJ1-1; D not certain. Trimming pared 3 bases from V and 11 bases from J, leaving 16 bases between. Germline V gene sequence: CDR1 MNHEY, CDR2 SMNVEV (reference sequence). This CDR3 is built from 13 residues.